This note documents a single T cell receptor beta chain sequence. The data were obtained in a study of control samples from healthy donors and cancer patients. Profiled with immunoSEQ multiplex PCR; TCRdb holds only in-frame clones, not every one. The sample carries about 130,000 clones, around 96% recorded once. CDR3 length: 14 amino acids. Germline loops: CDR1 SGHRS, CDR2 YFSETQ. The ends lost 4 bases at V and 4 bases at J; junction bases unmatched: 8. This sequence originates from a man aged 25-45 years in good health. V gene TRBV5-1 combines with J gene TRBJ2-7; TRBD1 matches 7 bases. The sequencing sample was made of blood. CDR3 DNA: TGCGCCAGCAGCCCCCGGGACAGAAATTACGAGCAGTACTTC. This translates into CASSPRDRNYEQYF. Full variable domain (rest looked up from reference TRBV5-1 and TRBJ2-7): KAGVTQTPRYLIKTRGQQVTLSCSPISGHRSVSWYQQTPGQGLQFLFEYFSETQRNKGNFPGRFSGRQFSNSRSEMNVSTLELGDSALYLCASSPRDRNYEQYFGPGTRLTVT.